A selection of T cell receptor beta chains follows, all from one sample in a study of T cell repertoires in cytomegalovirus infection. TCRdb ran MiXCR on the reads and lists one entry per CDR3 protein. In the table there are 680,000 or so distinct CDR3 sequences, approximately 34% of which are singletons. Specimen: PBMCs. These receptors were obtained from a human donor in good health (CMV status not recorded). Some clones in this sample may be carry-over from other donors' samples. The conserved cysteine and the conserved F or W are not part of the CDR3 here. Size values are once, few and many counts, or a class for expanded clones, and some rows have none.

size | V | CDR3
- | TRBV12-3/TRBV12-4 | ATSGQGFEAF
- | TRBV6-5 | ASSYVAASSGANVLT
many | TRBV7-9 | ASSSLQGLLEQY
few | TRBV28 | ASSYRGNQYPTYEQY
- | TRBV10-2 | ASSGTGQKNTEAF
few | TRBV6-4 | ASRAPISGGYT
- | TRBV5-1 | ASSLVTGNRSPLH
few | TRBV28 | ASSRTGGERYEQY
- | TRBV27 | ASSLSTPGGYGYT
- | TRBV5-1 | ASSGPGTGTGELF
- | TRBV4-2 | ASSQAGLAGEQY
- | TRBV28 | ASSLSGGLQYNEQF
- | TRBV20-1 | SARAGTGPYEQY
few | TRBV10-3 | AISTGGPDEQF
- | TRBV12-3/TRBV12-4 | ASSLASLGYYGYT
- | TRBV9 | YSSVVQRGADTQY
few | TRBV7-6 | ASSLGEGNTIY
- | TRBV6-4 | ASSEGQGLYNEQF
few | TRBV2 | AISAISGNTIY
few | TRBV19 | ASSSGTGPNEQF
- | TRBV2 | ASSSLDKSGNEQF
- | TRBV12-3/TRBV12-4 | ASSLALVTEAF
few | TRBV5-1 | ASSGTSGAGETQY
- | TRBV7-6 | ASSLIGGKLSSYNEQF
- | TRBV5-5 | ASSLVSPEANYGYT
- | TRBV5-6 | ASSLVAGGIQTNVLT
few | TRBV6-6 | ATQPSGNVGSYNEQF
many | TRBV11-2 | ASSLGLESYNEQF
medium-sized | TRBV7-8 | ASSSQGKSVEQY
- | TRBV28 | ASSLGTPNTEAF
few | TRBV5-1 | ASSLGPQGDTQY
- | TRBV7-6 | ASSRDRTTGELF
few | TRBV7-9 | ASSLTGGTGNTIY
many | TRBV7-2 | ASRTTVATNEKLF
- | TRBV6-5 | ATRGTGDTYEQY
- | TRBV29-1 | SVAGLAGMAYEQY
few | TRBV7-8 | ASSTRLAGSNQPQH
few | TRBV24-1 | ATSDSVEGDTGELF
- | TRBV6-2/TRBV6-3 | ASSSGSGTLSYEQY
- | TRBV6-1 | ASSEQSHTGELF
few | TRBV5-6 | ASSLPGGGEQY
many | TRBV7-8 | ASSLGGKNYGYT
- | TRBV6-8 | ASREYEGVSEQY
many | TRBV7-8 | ASSPNRVMPHEQY
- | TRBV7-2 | ASSPTVRPDYNEQF
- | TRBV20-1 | SAERGGQPQH
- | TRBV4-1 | ASSQDRAWEAF
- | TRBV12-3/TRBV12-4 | ASSWRQYGYT
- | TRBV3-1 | ASSQDVSREAF
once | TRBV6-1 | ASSEAVNSYGYT
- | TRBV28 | ASSYNGGVHQPQH
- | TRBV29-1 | SVDSRLNEQF
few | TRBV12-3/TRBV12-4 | ASSSGQSEAQH
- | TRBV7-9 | ASSFTQGHSGELF
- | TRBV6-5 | ASSSTSGRSKSLRYEQF
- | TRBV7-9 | ASSPSGGRNTGELF
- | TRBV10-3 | AISSRLENEQF
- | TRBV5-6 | ASSLAGAIYSNQPQH
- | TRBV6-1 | ASSTQTLAGQETQY
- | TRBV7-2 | ASSLDGYGDSEQF